This entry describes one TCR beta chain. Its binding antigen is unknown. No base quality values were provided; no much bigger clone lies one nucleotide off. TCRbeta CDR3 regions were amplified from genomic DNA using the immunoSEQ Assay, a bias-controlled multiplex PCR. Processing in the source paper ran as follows. The number of nucleated cells in each sample was estimated by amplification of reference gene primers within the assay. To quantify the absolute abundance of each unique TCRbeta CDR3 rearrangement, sequence reads were collapsed and filtered. For each sample, productive Simpson clonality was calculated by taking the square root of Simpson's diversity index across productive rearrangements. TCRdb limited this immuneACCESS table to in-frame rearrangements with V and J called. A share of clones is missing; checked studies link under half to unresolved V genes, and the rest is unexplained. V and J calls and clone size come straight from that table; D and trimming were deduced from the DNA. Across this sample there are fewer than 500,000 clones, with around nine tenths seen only once. The ten top clones hold about 2% of the sample.

The germline V gene sets CDR1 to SGHTA and CDR2 to FQGTGA. Germline trimming: 2 bases from V, 8 bases from J; junction bases outside gene matches: 7. From cysteine to phenylalanine, the CDR3 is 14 amino acids long. Only the CDR3 DNA is retained, 42 bases long and in frame from the first base. These data originate in a study of blood T cell repertoires in COVID-19 (dated by TCRdb to about 2020). For the wider study: Samples covering the acute and convalescent phases of COVID-19 were provided by collaborators in the United States, Italy and Spain. The prospective study material was composed of cDNA or gDNA derived from T cells, B-cell-depleted T cells, or PBMCs. The dataset comprised deeply sampled blood TCRbeta repertoires from subjects exposed to, actively infected with, or recovered from COVID-19. The repertoires were released in a freely available public database meant as a resource for research on the immune response to SARS-CoV-2. The samples were drawn from two sources: the first 160 participants of the ongoing ImmuneRACE study, and fewer than 1,500 subjects contributed by 6 global collaborators. Nearly every sample came with metadata listing a de-identified subject ID, COVID-19 status, age in years and sex. HLA class I and class II types, where available, came from metadata supplied by the sample provider rather than from assay-based typing.

Study-level results and caveats: How much clinical and demographic metadata was included differed by source and by participant, and the metadata was provided uncurated.

Participants in the prospective study were enrolled through a virtual design, were aged roughly 18 to 90 years, and lived in about two dozen United States geographic areas. In the prospective study, participants were assigned to cohorts based on the clinical history participants reported in a screening survey and a study questionnaire. In the prospective study, whole blood, serum and a nasopharyngeal or oropharyngeal swab were collected from each participant by mobile phlebotomists. Over a roughly two-month period, participants in the prospective study had the option of providing additional blood draws and questionnaires. Prospective study blood samples were shipped either frozen or at room temperature before DNA extraction.

Sequences were obtained from PBMCs or T cells enriched from blood (not recorded which). Recombination joined TRBV7-3 with TRBJ1-1, with TRBD1 matching 8 junction bases. This TCR was sampled from a young woman with acute COVID-19. The DNA sequence is TGTGCCAGCAGCTTAGCAGGGGGCAGCGGGGAAGCTTTCTTT. Translated, it reads CASSLAGGSGEAFF.